The following is a T cell receptor beta chain sequence with its context. Its antigen is as yet unknown. This sample stems from a study of long-term antiretroviral therapy in people with HIV. Study-wide results and limits: Although diversity increased after ART, it remained lower than in transplant donor controls. The study collected blood between about 2003 and 2017, possibly under older ART regimens.

The run of the v3.0 immunoSEQ assay was at survey level. The repertoire was sequenced with immunoSEQ multiplex PCR; TCRdb's copy has only in-frame clones and lacks some. Here the sample spans nearly 50,000 clones, around four fifths being singletons. The trim removed 1 base at V and 4 bases at J, leaving 4 bases unmatched. Germline V CDR1 and CDR2: KGHSH, LQKENI. The CDR3 contains 16 residues. Sampling of each donor yielded at least one pre-ART PBMC sample and at least two post-ART PBMC samples. This clonotype originated in a woman aged 18-29 years with HIV. V gene TRBV18 combines with J gene TRBJ2-2; TRBD2 matches 9 bases. The sequences come from unsorted PBMCs, collected 0.8 years after starting antiretroviral therapy. The CDR3: CASSPRTSATTGELFF. The DNA for the CDR3 is TGTGCCAGCTCACCACGGACTAGCGCGACCACCGGGGAGCTGTTTTTT.